The 11 T cell receptor beta chains in this list originate from one sample, sequenced in a study of blood T cell repertoires in COVID-19. Clones were sequenced by immunoSEQ multiplex PCR, and TCRdb holds only the in-frame ones, with some missing. The data show 88,000 or so clones, about 89% seen once. The sequenced material came from PBMCs or T cells enriched from blood (not recorded which). The receptors were gathered from a woman between 45 and 60 years old with acute COVID-19.

The chain is built from TRBV28 and TRBJ2-1; weak D call: TRBD2 (6 bases). Germline CDR1 MDHEN, CDR2 SYDVKM. CDR3 size: 14 residues. V dropped 6 bases and J dropped 4 bases, with 13 bases sitting between them. This CDR3 reads CASRYRAGYNEQFF. For the CDR3, the DNA is TGTGCCAGCAGATACCGGGCGGGGTACAATGAGCAGTTCTTC.

The chain employs TRBV18 and TRBJ2-6, with a possible D match to TRBD1 (5 bases). This CDR3 contains 17 residues. The V gene's germline CDR1 is KGHSH and CDR2 LQKENI. Deletions cut 4 bases from V and 0 bases from J, with 13 bases between. CDR3 coding DNA: TGTGCCAGCTCACGAGATCAGGGCCGCTCTGGGGCCAACGTCCTGACTTTC. Translating gives CASSRDQGRSGANVLTF.

This clone turned up a few times. The chain employs TRBV3-1 (or the pseudogene TRBV3-2) and TRBJ2-5, with no clear D. CDR1 is LGHDT and CDR2 is YNNKEL in the germline V gene (reference sequence). The CDR3 extends over 14 amino acids. Trimming took 2 bases from V and 3 from J, leaving 10 bases between them. CDR3 sequence: CASSQLSSKETQYF. CDR3 DNA sequence: TGTGCCAGCAGCCAATTGTCTAGTAAAGAGACCCAGTACTTC.

CDR3: CASSEGAVTGPYEQYF. DNA for the CDR3: TGTGCCAGCAGTGAAGGCGCTGTGACAGGACCCTACGAGCAGTACTTC. This rearrangement joins TRBV6-1 to TRBJ2-7, with D possibly matching TRBD1 (6 bases). The CDR3 loop spans 16 amino acids. The V gene's germline CDR1 is MNHNS and CDR2 SASEGT. With 1 base removed from V and 2 bases from J, the gap between germline ends came to 15 bases.

The V gene is TRBV9, the J gene TRBJ2-1; 7 bases fit TRBD2. CDR3 size: 15 residues. Germline V gene sequence: CDR1 SGDLS, CDR2 YYNGEE. Trimming at V came to 0 bases and at J to 7 bases, leaving 7 bases not matched to a gene. The CDR3 sequence: CASSVGGTTPNEQFF. CDR3 nucleotides: TGTGCCAGCAGCGTAGGGGGGACTACCCCGAATGAGCAGTTCTTC.

V and J are TRBV5-4 and TRBJ2-2; D ambiguous. The V and J ends lost 2 bases and 6 bases respectively, with 8 bases between them. CDR3 length: 13 residues. Germline V lookup: CDR1 SGHNT, CDR2 YYREEE (reference sequence). For the CDR3, the DNA is TGTGCCAGCAGCTTTACGGAGCCCGGGGAGCTGTTTTTT. Protein product: CASSFTEPGELFF.

The V gene is TRBV6-5, the J gene TRBJ1-2; 12 nucleotides line up with TRBD1. Trimming cost V 2 bases and J 8 bases; bases outside gene matches: 0. CDR1 is MNHEY and CDR2 is SVGAGI in the germline V gene. The CDR3 loop spans 13 amino acids. CDR3 DNA: TGTGCCAGCAGTTACGGGACAGGGGGCGGCTACACCTTC. It encodes CASSYGTGGGYTF.

V and J are TRBV12-3 or TRBV12-4 and TRBJ1-5; D is ambiguous. Trimming left V 2 bases short and J 9 bases short, with 11 bases between. The CDR3 contains 13 residues. Here the CDR3 reads CASSLTGSWPQHF. The CDR3, as DNA: TGTGCCAGCAGTTTAACGGGGAGCTGGCCCCAGCATTTT.

This clone has only a few counts. The chain is built from TRBV12-3 or TRBV12-4 and TRBJ1-1, with TRBD1 as a possible D gene (5 bases). Trimming left V 6 bases short and J 2 bases short, with 10 bases between. The CDR3 consists of 13 residues. This chain's CDR3 is CASRPTGNTEAFF. The CDR3, as DNA: TGTGCCAGCAGGCCAACAGGAAACACTGAAGCTTTCTTT.

This clone was recorded once. The J gene is TRBJ2-5, the V gene TRBV24-1; D possibly corresponds to TRBD1 (5 bases). CDR3 length equals 12 residues. Germline assignment: CDR1 KGHDR and CDR2 SFDVKD. The ends were cut back, 7 bases at V and 5 bases at J, with 10 bases in the middle. The CDR3 DNA reads TGTGCCACCAGGGGGCCCCTGGAGACCCAGTACTTC. This translates into CATRGPLETQYF.

The rearrangement links TRBV6-1 to TRBJ2-7; 8 bases are shared with TRBD2. Germline V gene lookup returns CDR1 MNHNS and CDR2 SASEGT. After removal of 6 bases from V and 6 bases from J, the junction contained 4 bases not matched to a gene. There are 12 residues in the CDR3. The CDR3 DNA sequence: TGTGCCAGCAGCCCAGGACTAGCCGAGCAGTACTTC. Amino acid sequence: CASSPGLAEQYF.